This T cell receptor beta chain was identified during a study of early T cells in non-severe SARS-CoV-2 infection. In the study overall: Bulk RNA from unsorted whole blood was sequenced; chains were unpaired.

TCRdb processed the 5' RACE reads anew with MiXCR; each CDR3 protein has one entry. Counted here are 55,000 to 80,000 distinct CDR3 sequences, 10% to 12% occurring once; the ten biggest clones make up roughly 6%. This clonotype occurred a few times. Its antigen is not identified. This CDR3 contains 14 residues. V gave up 2 bases and J gave up 10 bases, with 14 bases separating them. Germline V gene lookup returns CDR1 KGHSH and CDR2 LQKENI. Study findings and constraints: VDJdb-based matching was biased toward anti-spike CD8 responses and missed private and CD4 specificities.

The clonotype was recovered from an adult who was a healthcare worker with PCR-confirmed SARS-CoV-2 infection or an uninfected control (not recorded which). The V gene is TRBV18, the J gene TRBJ2-2; D call uncertain. The sequenced sample was whole blood, obtained at baseline. CDR3 in amino acids: CASSPSGRGEELFF. CDR3 DNA sequence: TGTGCCAGCTCACCATCCGGTAGAGGAGAGGAGCTGTTTTTT.